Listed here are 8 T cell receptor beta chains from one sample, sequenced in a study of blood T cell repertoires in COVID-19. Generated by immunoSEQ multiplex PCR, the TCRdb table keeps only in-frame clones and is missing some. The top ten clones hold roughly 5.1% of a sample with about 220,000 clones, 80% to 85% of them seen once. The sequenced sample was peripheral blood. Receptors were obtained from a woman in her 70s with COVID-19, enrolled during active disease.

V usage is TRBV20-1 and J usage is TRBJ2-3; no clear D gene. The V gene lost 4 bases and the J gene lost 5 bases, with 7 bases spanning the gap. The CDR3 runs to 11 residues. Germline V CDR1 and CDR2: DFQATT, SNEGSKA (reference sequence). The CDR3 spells CSAIPQDTQYF. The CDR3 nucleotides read TGCAGTGCTATCCCCCAAGATACGCAGTATTTT.

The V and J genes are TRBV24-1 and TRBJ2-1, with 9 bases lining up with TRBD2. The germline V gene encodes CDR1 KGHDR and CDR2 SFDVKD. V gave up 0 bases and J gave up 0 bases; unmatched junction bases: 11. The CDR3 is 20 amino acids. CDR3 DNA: TGTGCCACCAGTGATTTGACTTGGACTAGCGCGGACCACTCCTACAATGAGCAGTTCTTC. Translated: CATSDLTWTSADHSYNEQFF.

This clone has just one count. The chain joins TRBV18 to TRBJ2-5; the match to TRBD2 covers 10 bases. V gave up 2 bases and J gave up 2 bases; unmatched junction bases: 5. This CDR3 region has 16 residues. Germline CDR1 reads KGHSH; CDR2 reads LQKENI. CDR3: CASSPIKAGGQETQYF. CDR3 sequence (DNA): TGTGCCAGCTCACCAATCAAAGCGGGAGGGCAAGAGACCCAGTACTTC.

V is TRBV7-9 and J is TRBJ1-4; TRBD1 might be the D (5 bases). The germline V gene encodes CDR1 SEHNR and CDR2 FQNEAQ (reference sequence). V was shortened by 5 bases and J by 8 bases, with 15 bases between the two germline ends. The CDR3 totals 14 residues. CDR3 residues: CASSSGTVLEKLFF. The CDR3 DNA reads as TGTGCCAGCAGCAGCGGGACCGTACTCGAAAAACTGTTTTTT.

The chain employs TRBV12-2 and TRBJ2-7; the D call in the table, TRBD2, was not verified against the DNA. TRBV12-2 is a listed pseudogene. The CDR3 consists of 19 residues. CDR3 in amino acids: CASRRRGPSEPQSSYEQYF. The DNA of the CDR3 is TGTGCAAGTCGCCGTAGGGGACCTAGCGAGCCCCAAAGCTCCTACGAGCAGTACTTC.

The CDR3, as DNA: TGTGCCAGCAGCGGAGGGTCCAGGGGGCTCTACAATGAGCAGTTCTTC. It translates to CASSGGSRGLYNEQFF. The chain joins TRBV9 to TRBJ2-1; 8 bases agree with TRBD1. V trimming: 3 bases; J trimming: 3 bases; junction bases outside the gene matches: 8. Germline lookup yields CDR1 SGDLS and CDR2 YYNGEE. The CDR3 is 16 amino acids.

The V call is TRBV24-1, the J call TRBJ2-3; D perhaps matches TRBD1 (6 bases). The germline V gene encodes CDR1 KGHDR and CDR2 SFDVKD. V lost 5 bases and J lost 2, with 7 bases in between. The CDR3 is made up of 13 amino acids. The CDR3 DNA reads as TGTGCCACCAGTGTGGGGGCCACAGATACGCAGTATTTT. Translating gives CATSVGATDTQYF.

This chain's CDR3 is CATSDRTETQYF. The CDR3, as DNA: TGTGCCACCAGTGACCGTACTGAGACCCAGTACTTC. This chain joins TRBV24-1 and TRBJ2-5; no reliable D call. Trimming pared 4 bases from V and 5 bases from J, leaving 7 bases between. Germline CDR1 and CDR2: KGHDR and SFDVKD. The CDR3 totals 12 residues.